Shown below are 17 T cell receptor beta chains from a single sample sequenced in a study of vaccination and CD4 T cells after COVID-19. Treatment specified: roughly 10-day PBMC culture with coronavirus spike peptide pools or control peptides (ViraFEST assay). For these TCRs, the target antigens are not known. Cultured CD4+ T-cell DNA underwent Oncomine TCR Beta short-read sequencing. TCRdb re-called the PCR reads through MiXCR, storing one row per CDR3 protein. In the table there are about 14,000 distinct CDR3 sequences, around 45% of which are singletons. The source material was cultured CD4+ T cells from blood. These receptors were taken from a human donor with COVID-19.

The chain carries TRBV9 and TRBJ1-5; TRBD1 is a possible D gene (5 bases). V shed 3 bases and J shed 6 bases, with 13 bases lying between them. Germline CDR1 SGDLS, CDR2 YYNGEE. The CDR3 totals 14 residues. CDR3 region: CASSAGQGTQPQHF. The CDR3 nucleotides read TGTGCCAGCAGCGCCGGGCAGGGAACTCAGCCCCAGCATTTT.

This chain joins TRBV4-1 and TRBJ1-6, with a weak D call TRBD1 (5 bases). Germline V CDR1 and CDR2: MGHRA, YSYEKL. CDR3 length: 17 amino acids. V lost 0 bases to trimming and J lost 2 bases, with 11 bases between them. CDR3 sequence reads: CASSQDKGSAYNSPLHF. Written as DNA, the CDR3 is TGCGCCAGCAGCCAAGATAAGGGGTCCGCCTATAATTCACCCCTCCACTTT.

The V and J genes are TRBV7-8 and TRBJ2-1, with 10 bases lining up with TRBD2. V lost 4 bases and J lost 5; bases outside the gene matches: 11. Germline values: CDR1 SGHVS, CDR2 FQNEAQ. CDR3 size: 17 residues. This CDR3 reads CASSSYGSGGSNNEQFF. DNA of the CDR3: TGTGCCAGCAGCTCCTATGGTAGCGGGGGGTCTAACAATGAGCAGTTCTTC.

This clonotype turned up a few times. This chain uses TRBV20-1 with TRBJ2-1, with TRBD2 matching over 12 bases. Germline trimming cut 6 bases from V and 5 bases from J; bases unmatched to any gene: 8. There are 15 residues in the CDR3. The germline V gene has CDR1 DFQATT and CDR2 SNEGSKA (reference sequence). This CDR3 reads CSAPGLAGIDNEQFF. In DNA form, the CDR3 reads TGCAGTGCCCCTGGACTAGCGGGGATCGACAATGAGCAGTTCTTC.

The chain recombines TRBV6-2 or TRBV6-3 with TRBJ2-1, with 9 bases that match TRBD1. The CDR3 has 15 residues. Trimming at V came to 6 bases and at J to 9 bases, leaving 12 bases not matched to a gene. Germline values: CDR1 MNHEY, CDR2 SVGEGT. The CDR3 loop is CASRGQGGGISEQFF. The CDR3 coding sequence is TGTGCCAGCAGGGGACAGGGCGGCGGAATAAGTGAGCAGTTCTTC.

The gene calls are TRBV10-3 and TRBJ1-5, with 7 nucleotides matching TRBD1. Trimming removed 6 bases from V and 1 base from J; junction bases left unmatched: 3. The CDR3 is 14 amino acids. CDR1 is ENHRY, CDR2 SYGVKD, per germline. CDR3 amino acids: CAISRQGSNQPQHF. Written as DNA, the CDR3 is TGTGCCATCAGCCGACAGGGAAGCAATCAGCCCCAGCATTTT.

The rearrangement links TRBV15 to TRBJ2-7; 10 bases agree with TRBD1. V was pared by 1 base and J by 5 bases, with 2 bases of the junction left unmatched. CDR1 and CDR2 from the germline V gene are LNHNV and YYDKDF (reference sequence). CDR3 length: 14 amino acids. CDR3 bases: TGTGCCACCAGCAGAGGGGACAGGGGCGACGAGCAGTACTTC. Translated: CATSRGDRGDEQYF.

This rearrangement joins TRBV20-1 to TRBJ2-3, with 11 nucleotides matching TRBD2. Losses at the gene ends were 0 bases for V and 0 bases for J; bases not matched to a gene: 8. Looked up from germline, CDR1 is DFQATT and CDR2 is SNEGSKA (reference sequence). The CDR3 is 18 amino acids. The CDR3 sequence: CSARDPLLAGASTDTQYF. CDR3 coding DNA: TGCAGTGCTAGAGATCCTTTACTAGCGGGGGCTAGCACAGATACGCAGTATTTT.

CDR3: CASSSGTGNTIYF. The DNA of the CDR3 is TGTGCCAGCAGTTCGGGGACTGGAAACACCATATATTTT. The chain is built from TRBV6-5 and TRBJ1-3; D gene unclear. CDR1 and CDR2 from the germline V gene are MNHEY and SVGAGI. CDR3 length equals 13 residues. Between the trimmed V and J ends, which lost 4 bases and 2 bases, there was a span of 6 bases.

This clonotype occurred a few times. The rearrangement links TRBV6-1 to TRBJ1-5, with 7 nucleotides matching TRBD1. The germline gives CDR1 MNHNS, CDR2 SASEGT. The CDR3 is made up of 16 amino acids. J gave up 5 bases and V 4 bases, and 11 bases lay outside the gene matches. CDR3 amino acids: CASSGRDRGGYQPQHF. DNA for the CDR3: TGTGCCAGCAGTGGCCGGGACAGAGGGGGCTATCAGCCCCAGCATTTT.

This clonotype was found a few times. This CDR3 reads CATSREGLVPRGGVVNQPQHF. CDR3 nucleotide sequence: TGTGCCACCAGCAGAGAAGGATTGGTACCACGTGGGGGGGTTGTCAATCAGCCCCAGCATTTT. The chain couples TRBV15 to TRBJ1-5; TRBD1 is a possible D gene (5 bases). The length of the CDR3 is 21 residues. CDR1 LNHNV and CDR2 YYDKDF come from the germline V gene (reference sequence). Deletions cut 0 bases from V and 3 bases from J, with 27 bases between.

The CDR3 loop reads CSAELDYSYNEQFF. In DNA, the CDR3 is TGCAGTGCCGAGTTGGATTACTCCTACAATGAGCAGTTCTTC. V is TRBV20-1 and J is TRBJ2-1, with no clear D. Deletions cut 6 bases from V and 0 bases from J, with 12 bases between. The CDR3 covers 14 residues. Germline V gives CDR1 DFQATT, CDR2 SNEGSKA (reference sequence).

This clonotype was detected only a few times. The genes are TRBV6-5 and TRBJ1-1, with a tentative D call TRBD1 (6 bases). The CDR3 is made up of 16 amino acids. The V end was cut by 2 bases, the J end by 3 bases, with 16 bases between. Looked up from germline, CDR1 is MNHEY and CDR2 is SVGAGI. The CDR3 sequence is CASSYGGGPLYTEAFF. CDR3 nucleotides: TGTGCCAGCAGTTACGGAGGGGGGCCGTTGTACACTGAAGCTTTCTTT.

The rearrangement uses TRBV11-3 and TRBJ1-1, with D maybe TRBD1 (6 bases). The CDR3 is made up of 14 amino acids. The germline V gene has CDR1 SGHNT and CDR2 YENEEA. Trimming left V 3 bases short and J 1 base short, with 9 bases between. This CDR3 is CASSFLTGNTEAFF. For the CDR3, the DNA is TGTGCCAGCAGCTTTTTGACAGGGAACACTGAAGCTTTCTTT.

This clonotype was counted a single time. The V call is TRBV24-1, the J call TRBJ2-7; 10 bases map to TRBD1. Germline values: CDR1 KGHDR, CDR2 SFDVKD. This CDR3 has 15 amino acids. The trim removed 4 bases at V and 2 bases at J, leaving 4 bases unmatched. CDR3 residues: CATSEAGTGAYEQYF. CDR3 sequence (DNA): TGTGCCACCAGTGAAGCCGGGACAGGGGCCTACGAGCAGTACTTC.

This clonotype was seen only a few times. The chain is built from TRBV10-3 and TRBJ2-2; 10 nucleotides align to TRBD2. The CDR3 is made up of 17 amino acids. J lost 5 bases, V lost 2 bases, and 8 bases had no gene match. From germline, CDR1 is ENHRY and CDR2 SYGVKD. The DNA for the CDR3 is TGTGCCATCAGTGAGATTGCTAGCGGGGGCAAGACCGGGGAGCTGTTTTTT. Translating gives CAISEIASGGKTGELFF.

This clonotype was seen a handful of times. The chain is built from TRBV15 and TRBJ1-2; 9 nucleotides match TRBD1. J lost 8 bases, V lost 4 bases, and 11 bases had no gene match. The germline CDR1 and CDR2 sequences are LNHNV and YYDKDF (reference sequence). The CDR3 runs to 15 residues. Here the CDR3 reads CATSTQGARVQGYTF. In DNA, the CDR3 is TGTGCCACCAGCACACAGGGGGCGCGGGTTCAGGGCTACACCTTC.